This record looks at one TCR beta chain sequence and its context. The data stem from a study of blood T cell repertoires in COVID-19. Whole-study context: Samples taken during acute and convalescent COVID-19 were collected in the United States, Italy and Spain. PBMCs, B-cell-depleted T cells, or T cells were the source of the cDNA or gDNA that made up the material.

In the original workflow: Nucleated cell number was recorded as an estimate derived from reference gene primer amplification. Profiling relied on immunoSEQ multiplex PCR, and the TCRdb table lists in-frame clones only, not all of them. V, J and clone size are those of that table, while D and trimming were read from the DNA. The table lists 370,000 or so clones, 81% of them singletons, with more than 0.95% in the top ten. The sample taken for sequencing was peripheral blood. This TCR was sampled from a human donor with acute or convalescent COVID-19. The donor label of this sample is uncertain.

The CDR3 sequence is CASSQVRAGRMNTEAFF. CDR3 bases: TGTGCCAGCAGCCAAGTTCGTGCGGGGCGAATGAACACTGAAGCTTTCTTT. The gene calls are TRBV4-2 and TRBJ1-1; maybe TRBD1 (5 bases). V shed 1 base and J shed 0 bases, with 15 bases lying between them. Germline CDR1 is LGHNA and CDR2 is YNFKEQ. This CDR3 is built from 17 residues.